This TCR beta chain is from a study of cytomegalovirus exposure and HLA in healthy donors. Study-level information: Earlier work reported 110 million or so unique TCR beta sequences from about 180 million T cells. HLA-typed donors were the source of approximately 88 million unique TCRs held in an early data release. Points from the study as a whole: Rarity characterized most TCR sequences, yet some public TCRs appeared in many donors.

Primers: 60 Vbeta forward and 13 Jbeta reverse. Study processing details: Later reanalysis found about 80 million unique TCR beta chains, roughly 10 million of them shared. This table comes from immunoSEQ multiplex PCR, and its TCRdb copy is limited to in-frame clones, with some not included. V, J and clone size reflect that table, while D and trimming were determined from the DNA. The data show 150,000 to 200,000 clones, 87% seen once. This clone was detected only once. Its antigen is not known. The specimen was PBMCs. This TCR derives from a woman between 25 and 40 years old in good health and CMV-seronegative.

As DNA, the CDR3 is TGTGCCAGCAGCTTGTTGTGGCAAAAAGAGCAGTTCTTC. Its protein is CASSLLWQKEQFF. This chain connects TRBV5-5 to TRBJ2-1; D is undetermined. The CDR3 totals 13 residues. Germline lookup yields CDR1 SGHKS and CDR2 YYEKEE (reference sequence). V was trimmed by 1 base and J by 10 bases, leaving 12 bases between them.